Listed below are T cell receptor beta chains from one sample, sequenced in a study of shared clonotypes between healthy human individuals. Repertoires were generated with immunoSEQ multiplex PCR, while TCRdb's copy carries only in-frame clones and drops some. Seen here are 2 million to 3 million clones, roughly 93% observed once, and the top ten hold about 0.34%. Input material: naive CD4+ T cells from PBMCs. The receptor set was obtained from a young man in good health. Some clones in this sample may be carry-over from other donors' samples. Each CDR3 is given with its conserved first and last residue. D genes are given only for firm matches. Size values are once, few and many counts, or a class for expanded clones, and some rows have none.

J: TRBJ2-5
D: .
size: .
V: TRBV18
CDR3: CASSPPGPHPYF
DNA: TGTGCCAGCTCACCACCCGGACCCCACCCGTACTTC

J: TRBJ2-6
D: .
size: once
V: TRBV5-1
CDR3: CASTPGSGANVLTF
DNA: TGCGCCAGCACCCCAGGCTCTGGGGCCAACGTCCTGACTTTC

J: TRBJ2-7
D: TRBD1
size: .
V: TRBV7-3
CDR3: CASSPSGTVRMPVF
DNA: TGTGCCAGCAGCCCAAGTGGGACAGTCCGGATGCCGGTCTTC

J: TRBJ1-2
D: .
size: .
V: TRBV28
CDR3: CASSFRAYGYTF
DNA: TGTGCCAGCAGTTTTCGGGCTTATGGCTACACCTTC

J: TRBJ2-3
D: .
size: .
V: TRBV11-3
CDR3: CASSPGVVRDTQYF
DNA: TGTGCCAGCAGCCCCGGGGTAGTCAGAGATACGCAGTATTTT

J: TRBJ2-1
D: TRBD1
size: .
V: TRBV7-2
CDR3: CASSPDRGQYNEQFF
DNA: TGTGCCAGCAGCCCCGACAGGGGTCAATACAATGAGCAGTTCTTC

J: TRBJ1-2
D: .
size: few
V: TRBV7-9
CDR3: CASSSGGGTTGGGYTF
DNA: TGTGCCAGCAGCTCAGGCGGCGGGACCACGGGGGGTGGCTACACCTTC

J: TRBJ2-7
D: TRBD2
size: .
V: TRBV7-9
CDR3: CASSPESGRYEQYF
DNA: TGTGCCAGCAGCCCGGAGAGCGGGAGATACGAGCAGTACTTC

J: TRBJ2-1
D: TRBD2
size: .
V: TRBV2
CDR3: CASKEAGGPYNEQFF
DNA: TGTGCCAGCAAAGAAGCGGGAGGCCCCTACAATGAGCAGTTCTTC

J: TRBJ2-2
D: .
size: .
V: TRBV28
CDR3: CASSPSGGRLTGELFF
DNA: TGTGCCAGTTCCCCCAGTGGGGGGCGCCTCACCGGGGAGCTGTTTTTT

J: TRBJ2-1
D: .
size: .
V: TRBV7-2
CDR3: CASSLRLSYYNEQFF
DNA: TGTGCCAGCAGCTTACGGCTTTCCTATTACAATGAGCAGTTCTTC

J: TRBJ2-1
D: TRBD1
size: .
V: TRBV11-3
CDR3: CAGRHPGQRYNEQFF
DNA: TGTGCCGGCAGACACCCGGGACAGAGGTACAATGAGCAGTTCTTC

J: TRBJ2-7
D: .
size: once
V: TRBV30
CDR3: CAWIPGRSYEQYF
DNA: TGTGCCTGGATCCCCGGGCGGTCCTACGAGCAGTACTTC

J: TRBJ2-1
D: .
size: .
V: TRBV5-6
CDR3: CASSPLGEVVGYNEQFF
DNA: TGTGCCAGCAGCCCCCTAGGGGAGGTGGTGGGGTACAATGAGCAGTTCTTC

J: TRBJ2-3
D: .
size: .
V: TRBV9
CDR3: CASSWASSNTQYF
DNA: TGTGCCAGCAGCTGGGCTAGCAGTAATACGCAGTATTTT

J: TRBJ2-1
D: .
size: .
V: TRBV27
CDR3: CASSLIGQGSYNEQFF
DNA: TGTGCCAGCAGCCTTATCGGGCAGGGTTCCTACAATGAGCAGTTCTTC

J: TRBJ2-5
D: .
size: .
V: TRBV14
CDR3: CASSQDVGRETQYF
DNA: TGTGCCAGCAGCCAAGATGTAGGGAGGGAGACCCAGTACTTC

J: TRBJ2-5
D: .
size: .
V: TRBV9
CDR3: CASSERGIQETQYF
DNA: TGTGCCAGCAGCGAGAGGGGTATCCAAGAGACCCAGTACTTC

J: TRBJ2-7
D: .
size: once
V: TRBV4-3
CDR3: CASSHAGPSPYEQYF
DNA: TGCGCCAGCAGCCATGCGGGTCCATCGCCCTACGAGCAGTACTTC

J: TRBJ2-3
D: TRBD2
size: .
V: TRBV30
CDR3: CAWSVRLAGYTDTQYF
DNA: TGTGCCTGGAGTGTAAGGCTAGCGGGGTACACAGATACGCAGTATTTT

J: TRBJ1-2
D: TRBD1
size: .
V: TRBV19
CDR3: CASRDQGTVNYGYTF
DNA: TGTGCCAGTCGAGACCAGGGGACAGTTAACTATGGCTACACCTTC

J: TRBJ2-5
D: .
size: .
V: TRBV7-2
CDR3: CASSASSRGETQYF
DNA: TGTGCCAGCTCGGCTAGCAGCCGAGGAGAGACCCAGTACTTC